This T cell receptor (beta chain) was sequenced for a study of cytomegalovirus exposure and HLA in healthy donors. Study-level findings and limits: The study flagged roughly 150 TCR beta chains as cytomegalovirus-associated. CMV antigen specificity was confirmed in vitro for three CMV-associated chains. The classifier, whose performance was assessed in both the original and validation cohorts, reportedly diagnosed cytomegalovirus status with high specificity and sensitivity.

TCRdb keeps only in-frame clones here, not all; method: immunoSEQ multiplex PCR. This sample has over 100,000 clones; roughly 90% occur once, and the top ten carry about 6%. Germline V gene data show CDR1 as KGHSH and CDR2 as LQKENI. The CDR3 covers 19 residues. The J segment lost 0 bases and the V segment lost 0 bases, leaving 10 bases of the junction unmatched. On this clone itself: Antigen: not known.

The sequence derives from a woman younger than 30 in good health and CMV-seropositive. The gene calls are TRBV18 and TRBJ1-1; 10 positions agree with TRBD1. Material for sequencing was PBMCs. The CDR3 loop reads CASSPPLSGTGALNTEAFF. In DNA, the CDR3 is TGTGCCAGCTCACCACCGCTTTCCGGGACAGGGGCATTGAACACTGAAGCTTTCTTT.